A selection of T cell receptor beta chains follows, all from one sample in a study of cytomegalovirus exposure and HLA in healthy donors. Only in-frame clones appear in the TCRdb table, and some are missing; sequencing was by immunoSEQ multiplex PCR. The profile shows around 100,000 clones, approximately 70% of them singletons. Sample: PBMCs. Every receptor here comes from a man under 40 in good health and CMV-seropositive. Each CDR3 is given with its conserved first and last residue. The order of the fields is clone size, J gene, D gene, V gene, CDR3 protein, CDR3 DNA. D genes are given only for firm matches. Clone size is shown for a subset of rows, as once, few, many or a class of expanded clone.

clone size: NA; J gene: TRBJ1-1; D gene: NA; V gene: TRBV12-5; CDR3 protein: CASGPRREGTEAFF; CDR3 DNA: TGTGCTAGTGGTCCCCGGAGGGAGGGCACTGAAGCTTTCTTT
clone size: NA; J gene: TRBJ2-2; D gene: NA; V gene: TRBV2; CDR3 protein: CASKTTGSRTGELFF; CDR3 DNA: TGTGCCAGCAAGACCACAGGGTCACGGACCGGGGAGCTGTTTTTT
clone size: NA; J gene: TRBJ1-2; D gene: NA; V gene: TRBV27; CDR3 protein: CASSLSGLNYGYTF; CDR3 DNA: TGTGCCAGCAGTTTATCCGGTCTGAACTATGGCTACACCTTC
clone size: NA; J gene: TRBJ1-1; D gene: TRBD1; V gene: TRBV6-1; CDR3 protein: CASRDRANTEAFF; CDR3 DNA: TGTGCCAGCAGGGACAGGGCCAACACTGAAGCTTTCTTT
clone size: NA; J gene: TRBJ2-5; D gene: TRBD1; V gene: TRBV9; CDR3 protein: CASSVGTGAGTQYF; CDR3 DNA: TGTGCCAGCAGCGTCGGGACAGGGGCTGGGACCCAGTACTTC
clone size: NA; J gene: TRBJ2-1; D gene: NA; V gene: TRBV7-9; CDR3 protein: CSSSPRHLPDNEQFF; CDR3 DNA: TGTTCCAGCAGCCCCCGACACCTTCCTGACAATGAGCAGTTCTTC
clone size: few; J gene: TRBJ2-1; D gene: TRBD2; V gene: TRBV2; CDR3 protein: CASSWTSGAYNEQFF; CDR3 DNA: TGTGCCAGCAGTTGGACTAGCGGGGCCTACAATGAGCAGTTCTTC
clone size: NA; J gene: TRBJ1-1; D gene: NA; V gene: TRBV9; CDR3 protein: CASSVEGGGLDTEAFF; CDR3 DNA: TGTGCCAGCAGCGTAGAGGGAGGGGGTCTGGACACTGAAGCTTTCTTT
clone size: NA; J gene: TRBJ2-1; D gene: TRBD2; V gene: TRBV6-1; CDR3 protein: CASSVGTSRWNEQFF; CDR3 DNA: TGTGCCAGCAGTGTCGGGACTAGCCGTTGGAATGAGCAGTTCTTC
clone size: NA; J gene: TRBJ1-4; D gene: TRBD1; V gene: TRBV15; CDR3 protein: CATSLRPGQGIELFF; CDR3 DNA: TGTGCCACCAGCCTAAGACCGGGACAGGGGATAGAACTGTTTTTT
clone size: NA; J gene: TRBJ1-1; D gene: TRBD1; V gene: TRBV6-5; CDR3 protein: CASKETGLNTEAFF; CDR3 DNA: TGTGCCAGCAAAGAGACAGGGCTGAACACTGAAGCTTTCTTT
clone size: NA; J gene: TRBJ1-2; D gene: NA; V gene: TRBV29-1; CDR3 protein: CSVGSPVGYTF; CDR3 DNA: TGCAGCGTTGGTTCCCCGGTAGGCTACACCTTC
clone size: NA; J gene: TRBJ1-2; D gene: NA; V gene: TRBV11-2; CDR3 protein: CASSLDPARGDHGYTF; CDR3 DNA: TGTGCCAGCAGCTTAGATCCGGCCAGGGGAGATCATGGCTACACCTTC
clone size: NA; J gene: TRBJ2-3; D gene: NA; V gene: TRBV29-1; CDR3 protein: CSVPHGGTDTQYF; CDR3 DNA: TGCAGCGTGCCCCACGGGGGCACAGATACGCAGTATTTT
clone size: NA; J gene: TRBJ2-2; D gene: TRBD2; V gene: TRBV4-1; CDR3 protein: CASSTGLAGNTGELFF; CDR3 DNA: TGCGCCAGCAGTACGGGACTAGCGGGGAACACCGGGGAGCTGTTTTTT
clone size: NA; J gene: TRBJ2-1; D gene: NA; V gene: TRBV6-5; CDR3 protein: CASSYDVVRGNEQFF; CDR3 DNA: TGTGCCAGCAGTTACGACGTGGTGAGGGGGAATGAGCAGTTCTTC
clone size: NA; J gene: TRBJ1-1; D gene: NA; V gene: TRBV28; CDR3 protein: CASSGYTEAFF; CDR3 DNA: TGTGCCAGCAGCGGGTACACTGAAGCTTTCTTT
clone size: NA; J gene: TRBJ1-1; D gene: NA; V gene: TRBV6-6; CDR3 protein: CASSTLGGGLNTEAFF; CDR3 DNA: TGTGCCAGCAGTACCTTAGGGGGTGGGCTGAACACTGAAGCTTTCTTT
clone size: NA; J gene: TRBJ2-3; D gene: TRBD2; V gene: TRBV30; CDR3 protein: CAWGLAGAGGMAQYF; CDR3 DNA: TGTGCCTGGGGCCTAGCGGGAGCTGGGGGAATGGCGCAGTATTTT
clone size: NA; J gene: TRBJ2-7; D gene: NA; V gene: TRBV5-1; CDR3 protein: CASRVGSSYEQYF; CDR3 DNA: TGCGCCAGCAGGGTGGGGAGCTCCTACGAGCAGTACTTC
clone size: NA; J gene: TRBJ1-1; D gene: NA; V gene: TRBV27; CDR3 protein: CASSLGRDTEAFF; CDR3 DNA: TGTGCCAGCAGTTTGGGCAGGGACACTGAAGCTTTCTTT
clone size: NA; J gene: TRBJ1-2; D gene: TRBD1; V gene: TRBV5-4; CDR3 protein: CASSPGQGAQLGGYTF; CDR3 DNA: TGTGCCAGCAGCCCGGGACAGGGGGCGCAACTGGGGGGCTACACCTTC
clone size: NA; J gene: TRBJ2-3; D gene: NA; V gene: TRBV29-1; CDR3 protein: CSVEFTGTDTQYF; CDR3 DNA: TGCAGCGTTGAATTTACAGGGACAGATACGCAGTATTTT
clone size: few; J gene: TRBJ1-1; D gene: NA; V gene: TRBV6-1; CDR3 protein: CASSEYFAGRTEAFF; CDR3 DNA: TGTGCCAGCAGTGAATATTTCGCGGGGCGGACTGAAGCTTTCTTT
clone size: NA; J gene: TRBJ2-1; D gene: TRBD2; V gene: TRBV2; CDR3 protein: CASSDPGLAGGGEQFF; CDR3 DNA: TGTGCCAGCAGTGATCCGGGACTAGCGGGAGGGGGTGAGCAGTTCTTC
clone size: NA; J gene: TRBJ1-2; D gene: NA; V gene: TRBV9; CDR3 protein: CASSVDQKQGNYGYTF; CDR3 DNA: TGTGCCAGCAGCGTAGACCAGAAACAGGGTAACTATGGCTACACCTTC
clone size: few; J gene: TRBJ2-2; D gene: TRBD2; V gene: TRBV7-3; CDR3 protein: CASSGGAGELFF; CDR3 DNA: TGTGCCAGCAGCGGGGGGGCCGGGGAGCTGTTTTTT
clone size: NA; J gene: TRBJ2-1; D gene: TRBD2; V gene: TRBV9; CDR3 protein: CASTTSGSINHNEQFF; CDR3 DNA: TGTGCCAGCACAACTAGCGGGTCCATCAATCACAATGAGCAGTTCTTC
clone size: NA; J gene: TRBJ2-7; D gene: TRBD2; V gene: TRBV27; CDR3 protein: CASSRGVVSKGYEQYF; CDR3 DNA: TGTGCCAGCAGTCGGGGGGTGGTCAGCAAGGGATACGAGCAGTACTTC
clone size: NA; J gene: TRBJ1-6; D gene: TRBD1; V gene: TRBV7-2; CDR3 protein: CASSSQGAVNNSPLHF; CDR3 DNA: TGTGCCAGCAGCTCGCAGGGGGCCGTCAATAATTCACCCCTCCACTTT
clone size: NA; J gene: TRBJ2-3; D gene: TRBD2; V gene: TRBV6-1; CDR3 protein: CASSEGLAGGTDTQYF; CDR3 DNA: TGTGCCAGCAGTGAAGGACTAGCGGGGGGCACAGATACGCAGTATTTT
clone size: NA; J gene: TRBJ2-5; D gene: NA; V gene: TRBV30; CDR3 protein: CAWRDSGETQYF; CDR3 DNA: TGTGCCTGGAGGGACAGTGGGGAGACCCAGTACTTC
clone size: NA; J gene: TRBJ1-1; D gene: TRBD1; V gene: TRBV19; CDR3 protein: CASSTGQGKTEAFF; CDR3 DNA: TGTGCCAGTAGTACAGGACAGGGGAAAACTGAAGCTTTCTTT
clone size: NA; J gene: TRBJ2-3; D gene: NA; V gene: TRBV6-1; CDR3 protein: CASSERSGNTQYF; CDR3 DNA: TGTGCCAGCAGTGAAAGGTCAGGGAATACGCAGTATTTT
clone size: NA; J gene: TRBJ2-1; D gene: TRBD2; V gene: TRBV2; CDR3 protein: CASSERLAGWDEQFF; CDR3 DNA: TGTGCCAGCAGTGAAAGACTAGCGGGATGGGATGAGCAGTTCTTC
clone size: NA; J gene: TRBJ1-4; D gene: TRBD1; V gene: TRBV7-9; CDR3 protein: CASSLKSTDRGYEKLFF; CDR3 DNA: TGTGCCAGCAGCTTAAAAAGTACGGACAGGGGATATGAAAAACTGTTTTTT
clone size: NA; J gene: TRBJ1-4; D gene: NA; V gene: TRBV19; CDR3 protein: CASSMPLGATNEKLFF; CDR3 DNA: TGTGCCAGTAGTATGCCCCTCGGTGCAACTAATGAAAAACTGTTTTTT
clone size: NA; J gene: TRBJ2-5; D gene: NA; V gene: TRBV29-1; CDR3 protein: CSVEDLNLLAAQETQYF; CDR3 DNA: TGCAGCGTTGAAGATCTTAACCTTTTGGCGGCCCAAGAGACCCAGTACTTC
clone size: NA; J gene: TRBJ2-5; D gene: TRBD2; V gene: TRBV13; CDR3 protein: CASSGTSDQETQYF; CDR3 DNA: TGTGCCAGCAGCGGGACTAGCGACCAAGAGACCCAGTACTTC
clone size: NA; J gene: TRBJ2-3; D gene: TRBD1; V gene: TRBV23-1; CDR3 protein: CASSQSRQGSSTDTQYF; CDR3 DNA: TGCGCCAGCAGTCAATCGAGACAGGGCTCTAGCACAGATACGCAGTATTTT
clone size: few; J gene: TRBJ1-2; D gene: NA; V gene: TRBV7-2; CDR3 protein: CASSLATTGAYGYTF; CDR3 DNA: TGTGCCAGCAGCTTAGCGACGACAGGAGCCTATGGCTACACCTTC
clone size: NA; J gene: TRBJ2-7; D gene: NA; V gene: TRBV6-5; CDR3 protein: CASSNLREYF; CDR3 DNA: TGTGCCAGCAGTAATTTACGAGAGTACTTC
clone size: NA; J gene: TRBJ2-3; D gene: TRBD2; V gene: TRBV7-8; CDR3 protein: CASSPFGAGGLNTQYF; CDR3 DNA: TGTGCCAGCAGCCCTTTCGGGGCGGGGGGACTAAATACGCAGTATTTT
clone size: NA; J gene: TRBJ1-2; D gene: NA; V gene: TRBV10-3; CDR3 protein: CAISADSGDYGYTF; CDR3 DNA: TGTGCCATCAGTGCGGACAGCGGGGACTATGGCTACACCTTC
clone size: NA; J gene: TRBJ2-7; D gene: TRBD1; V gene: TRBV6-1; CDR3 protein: CASRRDREPNYEQYF; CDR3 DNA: TGTGCCAGCAGGAGAGACAGGGAACCTAACTACGAGCAGTACTTC
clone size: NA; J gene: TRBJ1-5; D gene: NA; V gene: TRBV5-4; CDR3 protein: CASSLGGLSNQPQHF; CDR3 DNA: TGTGCCAGCAGCTTGGGGGGGCTTAGCAATCAGCCCCAGCATTTT
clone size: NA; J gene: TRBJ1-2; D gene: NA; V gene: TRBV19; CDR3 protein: CASSSNLQAAYGYTF; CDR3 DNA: TGTGCCAGTAGTTCAAATCTTCAGGCTGCTTATGGCTACACCTTC
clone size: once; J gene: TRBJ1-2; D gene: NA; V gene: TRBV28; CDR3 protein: CASSSPGGVGSGYTF; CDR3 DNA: TGTGCCAGCAGTTCTCCGGGGGGGGTAGGTAGTGGCTACACCTTC
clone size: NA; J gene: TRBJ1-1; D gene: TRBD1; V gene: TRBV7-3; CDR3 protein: CASSSTGGTDTEAFF; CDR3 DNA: TGTGCCAGCAGCTCGACAGGGGGGACGGACACTGAAGCTTTCTTT